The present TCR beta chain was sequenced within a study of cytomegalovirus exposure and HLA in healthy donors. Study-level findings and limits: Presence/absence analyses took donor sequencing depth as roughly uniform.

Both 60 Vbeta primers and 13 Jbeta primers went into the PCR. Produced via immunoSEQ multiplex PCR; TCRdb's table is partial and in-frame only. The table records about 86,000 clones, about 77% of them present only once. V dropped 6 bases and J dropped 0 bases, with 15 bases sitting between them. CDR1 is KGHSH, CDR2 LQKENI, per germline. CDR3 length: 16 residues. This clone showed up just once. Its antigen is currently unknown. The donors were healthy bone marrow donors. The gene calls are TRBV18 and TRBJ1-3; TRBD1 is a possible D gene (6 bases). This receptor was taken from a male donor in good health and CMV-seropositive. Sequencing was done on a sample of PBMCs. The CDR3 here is CASSPRDRTSGNTIYF. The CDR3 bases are TGTGCCAGCTCGCCCCGCGACAGGACCTCTGGAAACACCATATATTTT.